This TCR beta chain was sequenced for a study of T cells in localized non-small cell lung cancer. Study-level points and caveats: Blood T cell density predicted longer survival; adjacent-lung clonality, shorter. Without multi-region sequencing, intratumor heterogeneity could not be excluded.

Looked up from germline, CDR1 is SGHNT and CDR2 is YYREEE (reference sequence). This CDR3 is built from 14 residues. Deletions cut 4 bases from V and 6 bases from J, with 17 bases between. Turning to this clone: Its antigen is not identified.

Only in-frame clones appear in the TCRdb table, and some are missing; sequencing was by immunoSEQ multiplex PCR. Seen here are more than 100,000 clones, around 90% observed once, and the top ten hold over 1.5%. The rearrangement links TRBV5-4 to TRBJ2-7, with a weak D call TRBD2 (6 bases). The source of this sequence is a female donor of 60 years or more with stage I lung adenocarcinoma. Specimen: peripheral blood, collected before any cancer treatment. In DNA form, the CDR3 reads TGTGCCAGCAGCAAGTCGGGAGCCCCGTTCGAGCAGTACTTC. Residues: CASSKSGAPFEQYF.